This entry lists 5 T cell receptor beta chains sequenced from one sample in a study of T cell changes during pregnancy in multiple sclerosis. TCRdb's copy holds only in-frame clones and misses some; the assay was immunoSEQ multiplex PCR. The data contain about 50,000 clones, 92% of them singletons. This specimen consisted of CD4+ T cells from peripheral blood mononuclear cells, obtained after pregnancy. All receptors derive from a female donor with multiple sclerosis, enrolled in a pregnancy study.

The chain couples TRBV18 to TRBJ1-3, with 7 bases matching TRBD1. The CDR3 extends over 15 amino acids. The trim removed 4 bases at V and 2 bases at J, leaving 5 bases unmatched. Germline CDR1 is KGHSH and CDR2 is LQKENI. The CDR3 protein is CASSQGAEAGNTIYF. The CDR3 coding sequence is TGTGCCAGCTCACAGGGGGCAGAAGCTGGAAACACCATATATTTT.

This clone was recorded only once. The chain uses TRBV9 and TRBJ2-1; D gene uncertain. Trimming pared 0 bases from V and 9 bases from J, leaving 7 bases between. The CDR3 is 12 amino acids. Germline CDR1 and CDR2: SGDLS and YYNGEE. The CDR3 protein is CASSVGLGEQFF. DNA for the CDR3: TGTGCCAGCAGCGTAGGACTGGGTGAGCAGTTCTTC.

The rearrangement links TRBV9 to TRBJ2-3; 7 bases match TRBD2. CDR1 and CDR2 (germline): SGDLS, YYNGEE. V lost 0 bases, J lost 3 bases, and 7 bases stayed unmatched. CDR3 length: 16 amino acids. The CDR3 DNA sequence: TGTGCCAGCAGCGTAGGAGGGAGGGCTCGAACAGATACGCAGTATTTT. Its protein product is CASSVGGRARTDTQYF. Supplemented by reference TRBV9 and TRBJ2-3, the full variable domain reads DSGVTQTPKHLITATGQRVTLRCSPRSGDLSVYWYQQSLDQGLQFLIQYYNGEERAKGNILERFSAQQFPDLHSELNLSSLELGDSALYFCASSVGGRARTDTQYFGPGTRLTVL.

This rearrangement joins TRBV9 to TRBJ2-3; no clear D gene. V lost 3 bases, J lost 3 bases, and 11 bases lay in between. The length of the CDR3 is 14 residues. Germline CDR1 reads SGDLS; CDR2 reads YYNGEE. The CDR3 sequence is CASSDPLITDTQYF. In DNA, the CDR3 is TGTGCCAGCAGCGATCCCTTAATTACAGATACGCAGTATTTT.

The rearrangement joins TRBV20-1 to TRBJ1-1; 7 positions agree with TRBD1. This CDR3 comprises 11 residues. Germline lookup yields CDR1 DFQATT and CDR2 SNEGSKA (reference sequence). The DNA for the CDR3 is TGCAGGCCGGGGCAGGGGGTTTTAGCTTTCTTT. As protein: CRPGQGVLAFF.